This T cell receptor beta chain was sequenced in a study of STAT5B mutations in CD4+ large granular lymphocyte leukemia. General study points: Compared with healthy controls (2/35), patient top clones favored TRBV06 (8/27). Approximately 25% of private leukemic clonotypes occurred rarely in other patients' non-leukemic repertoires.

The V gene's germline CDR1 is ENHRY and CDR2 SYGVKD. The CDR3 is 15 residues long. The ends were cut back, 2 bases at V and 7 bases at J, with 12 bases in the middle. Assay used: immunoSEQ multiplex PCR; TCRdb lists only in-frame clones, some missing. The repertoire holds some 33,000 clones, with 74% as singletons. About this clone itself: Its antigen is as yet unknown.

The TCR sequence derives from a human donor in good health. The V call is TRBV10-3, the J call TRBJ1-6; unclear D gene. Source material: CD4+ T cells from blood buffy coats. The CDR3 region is CAISEEGGSNSPLHF. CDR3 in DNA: TGTGCCATCAGTGAGGAGGGAGGATCAAATTCACCCCTCCACTTT.